This T cell receptor beta chain stems from a study of PD-1 blockade in mismatch repair-deficient tumors. V shed 6 bases and J 4 bases; nucleotides not matched to a gene: 15. The CDR3 has 18 amino acids. CDR1 is SNHLY and CDR2 is FYNNEI in the germline V gene. Generated by immunoSEQ multiplex PCR, the TCRdb table keeps only in-frame clones and is missing some. The data show 120,000 or so clones, 86% seen once. The sequenced sample was peripheral blood, obtained 44 weeks after starting pembrolizumab. The source of this sequence is an adult with mismatch repair-deficient cancer. The rearrangement links TRBV2 to TRBJ2-1; 10 bases align to TRBD2. Here the CDR3 reads CASRPPGGLAGVYNEQFF. DNA for the CDR3: TGTGCCAGCAGACCACCAGGGGGGCTAGCGGGAGTTTACAATGAGCAGTTCTTC.